These 17 T cell receptor beta chains came from one sample sequenced in a study of siplizumab effects on memory and regulatory T cells (dated by TCRdb to about 2019). The receptor library was made with the immunoSEQ multiplex PCR assay. What TCRdb holds here is the immuneACCESS table cut down to in-frame rearrangements. Part of the clones is not present; checked against another copy, under half of the missing clones reflect an unresolved V gene, and the others are unexplained. Within this sample are over 55,000 clones, with over 80% of them counted one time only. The top ten clonotypes cover about 3.5% of the sample. Material: memory CD4+ T cells sorted from blood. This specimen's cell subset or site label, interpreted: unstimulated CD4+ memory T cells. Receptors originate from a human donor in good health.

The chain uses TRBV21-1 and TRBJ2-3; TRBD2, the table's D call, lacks a check against the DNA. TRBV21-1 is a documented pseudogene. This CDR3 region has 14 residues. CDR3 loop: CASSPPRGEDTQYF. In nucleotides, the CDR3 is TGTGCCAGCAGCCCCCCACGGGGAGAAGATACGCAGTATTTT.

The gene calls are TRBV10-1 and TRBJ2-7, with D hard to call. The CDR3 loop spans 15 amino acids. Between the trimmed V and J ends, which lost 0 bases and 1 base, there was a span of 10 bases. Germline V gene sequence: CDR1 WNHNN, CDR2 SYGVQD (reference sequence). The CDR3 is CASSESGSASYEQYF. In nucleotides, the CDR3 is TGCGCCAGCAGTGAGTCGGGGTCAGCTTCCTACGAGCAGTACTTC.

The chain links TRBV7-3 to TRBJ2-2; the match to TRBD2 covers 8 bases. Germline CDR1 and CDR2: SGHTA and FQGTGA. The junction had 6 bases not matched to a gene; V was cut back by 5 bases and J by 4 bases. The length of the CDR3 is 15 residues. This CDR3 reads CASSPGLGATGELFF. CDR3 bases: TGTGCCAGCAGCCCGGGACTAGGGGCCACCGGGGAGCTGTTTTTT.

The genes are TRBV2 and TRBJ1-1, with 7 positions matching TRBD1. This CDR3 comprises 13 residues. Trimming took 8 bases from V and 4 from J; bases not matched to a gene: 7. Germline assignment: CDR1 SNHLY and CDR2 FYNNEI. The CDR3 sequence: CASRLQGSTEAFF. For the CDR3, the DNA is TGTGCCAGCCGTCTACAGGGGAGCACTGAAGCTTTCTTT.

For the CDR3, the DNA is TGTGCCAGCTCACCGCAGGTTACAGGGGATACTGGGGCCAACGTCCTGACTTTC. The encoded protein is CASSPQVTGDTGANVLTF. This chain joins TRBV18 and TRBJ2-6; 7 bases align to TRBD1. Per the germline V gene, CDR1 is KGHSH and CDR2 is LQKENI. The CDR3 has 18 residues. The V and J ends lost 3 bases and 2 bases, in that order; junction bases with no gene match: 10.

The genes are TRBV6-4 and TRBJ2-7, with 9 bases aligning to TRBD1. Germline V gives CDR1 MRHNA, CDR2 SNTAGT. This CDR3 is 13 amino acids long. After removal of 0 bases from V and 6 bases from J, the junction contained 0 bases not matched to a gene. This chain's CDR3 is CASSDSTGGEQYF. The CDR3 DNA sequence: TGTGCCAGCAGTGACTCGACAGGGGGCGAGCAGTACTTC.

The chain carries TRBV11-2 and TRBJ2-3; no clear D. With 3 bases removed from V and 6 bases from J, the gap between germline ends came to 4 bases. CDR3 length: 11 residues. The germline CDR1 and CDR2 sequences are SGHAT and FQNNGV. CDR3 in DNA: TGTGCCAGCAGCTTCCGGGATACGCAGTATTTT. Protein sequence: CASSFRDTQYF.

This chain joins TRBV11-2 and TRBJ2-5; a weak D match, TRBD2 (5 bases). The CDR3 runs 16 residues. Trimming removed 2 bases from V and 5 bases from J, with 18 bases in between. Per the germline V gene, CDR1 is SGHAT and CDR2 is FQNNGV. DNA for the CDR3: TGTGCCAGCAGCTTAAGGTCACCGACTAAACCCGAGACCCAGTACTTC. Translated, it gives CASSLRSPTKPETQYF.

This chain links TRBV12-5 with TRBJ2-1, with D maybe TRBD2 (6 bases). Between the trimmed V and J ends, which lost 7 bases and 6 bases, there was a span of 16 bases. Germline CDR1 is LGHNT and CDR2 is FRNRAP. The CDR3 runs to 14 residues. The CDR3 loop reads CASASGGAGNEQFF. The CDR3 nucleotides are TGTGCTAGTGCCTCCGGCGGGGCAGGCAATGAGCAGTTCTTC.

V is TRBV21-1 and J is TRBJ1-1; the table names TRBD1, a call not compared with the DNA. TRBV21-1 is tagged as a pseudogene. The CDR3 is 17 residues long. In DNA, the CDR3 is TGTGCCAGCAGCAAACAGAGACAGGGTGTCCTTCTCGCTGAAGCTTTCTTT. Its protein is CASSKQRQGVLLAEAFF.

The CDR3 region has the DNA TGCGCCAGCAGCTTGGCGGCCATTTACAATGAGCAGTTCTTC. Translated, it gives CASSLAAIYNEQFF. The V and J genes are TRBV5-1 and TRBJ2-1; D call uncertain. V lost 0 bases and J 4 bases, leaving 8 bases between the germline ends. This CDR3 has 14 residues. Germline assignment: CDR1 SGHRS and CDR2 YFSETQ. Full variable domain (rest looked up from reference TRBV5-1 and TRBJ2-1): KAGVTQTPRYLIKTRGQQVTLSCSPISGHRSVSWYQQTPGQGLQFLFEYFSETQRNKGNFPGRFSGRQFSNSRSEMNVSTLELGDSALYLCASSLAAIYNEQFFGPGTRLTVL.

J is TRBJ1-2 and V is TRBV14; D uncertain. There are 13 residues in the CDR3. V was trimmed by 5 bases and J by 3 bases, leaving 10 bases between them. CDR1 is SGHDN, CDR2 FVKESK, per germline. The CDR3 region has the DNA TGTGCCAGCAGCGACAACTGGGACTATGGCTACACCTTC. Translating gives CASSDNWDYGYTF.

This rearrangement joins TRBV13 to TRBJ2-1, with D perhaps matching TRBD1 (6 bases). The germline V and J ends were trimmed by 4 bases and 4 bases, with 11 bases remaining between them. This CDR3 region has 14 residues. Germline loops: CDR1 PRHDT, CDR2 FYEKMQ (reference sequence). The CDR3: CASSSRTVYNEQFF. The DNA of the CDR3 is TGTGCCAGCAGCTCCAGGACAGTATACAATGAGCAGTTCTTC. The variable domain in full, with the rest retrieved from reference TRBV13 and TRBJ2-1, is AAGVIQSPRHLIKEKRETATLKCYPIPRHDTVYWYQQGPGQDPQFLISFYEKMQSDKGSIPDRFSAQQFSDYHSELNMSSLELGDSALYFCASSSRTVYNEQFFGPGTRLTVL.

V and J are TRBV6-5 and TRBJ2-7, with TRBD1 matching 9 bases. CDR1 is MNHEY, CDR2 SVGAGI, per germline. This CDR3 has 15 amino acids. V trimming: 5 bases; J trimming: 2 bases; junction bases outside the gene matches: 7. CDR3 amino acids: CASSPATGGAYEQYF. The CDR3 DNA follows: TGTGCCAGCAGTCCAGCGACAGGGGGAGCCTACGAGCAGTACTTC.

The chain combines TRBV7-8 with TRBJ2-1, with D perhaps TRBD2 (6 bases). The ends were cut back, 1 base at V and 1 base at J, with 14 bases in the middle. The CDR3 totals 17 residues. Germline V lookup: CDR1 SGHVS, CDR2 FQNEAQ. This CDR3 is CASSLGGTGASYNEQFF. The CDR3 DNA follows: TGTGCCAGCAGCTTAGGAGGGACGGGAGCATCCTACAATGAGCAGTTCTTC.

The chain employs TRBV7-6 and TRBJ2-7; D gene unclear. Germline lookup yields CDR1 SGHVS and CDR2 FNYEAQ. V gave up 5 bases and J gave up 2 bases, with 1 base separating them. The CDR3 is made up of 10 amino acids. The chain's CDR3 is CASSPYEQYF. The CDR3 nucleotides read TGTGCCAGCAGCCCCTACGAGCAGTACTTC.

V gene TRBV30 combines with J gene TRBJ1-4, with TRBD1 matching over 11 bases. Germline CDR1 reads GTSNPN; CDR2 reads SVGIG (reference sequence). V dropped 2 bases and J dropped 4; count of bases not matched to a gene: 6. The CDR3 sequence is 16 residues long. The chain's CDR3 is CAWSLGQGAYNEKLFF. CDR3 bases: TGTGCCTGGAGTCTAGGACAGGGGGCATATAATGAAAAACTGTTTTTT.